The 25 T cell receptor beta chains below come from one sample, sequenced in a study of control samples from healthy donors and cancer patients. Sequencing was performed with immunoSEQ multiplex PCR; in TCRdb, only in-frame clones are kept and a portion is missing. The table shows some 200,000 clones, with roughly 91% occurring only once. Sequenced: blood. Receptors were obtained from a woman between 25 and 40 years old in good health.

This chain links TRBV7-2 with TRBJ1-1, with 9 positions matching TRBD1. The V gene end was trimmed by 4 bases and the J gene end by 5 bases; junction bases not matched to a gene: 5. This CDR3 spans 14 amino acids. Germline V gene lookup returns CDR1 SGHTA and CDR2 FQGNSA. CDR3: CASSYRDRVTEAFF. The CDR3 coding sequence is TGTGCCAGCAGCTACCGGGACAGGGTAACTGAAGCTTTCTTT.

The chain has TRBV5-1 and TRBJ2-5; 13 bases fit TRBD2. This CDR3 has 15 residues. Germline lookup yields CDR1 SGHRS and CDR2 YFSETQ. V dropped 4 bases and J dropped 4; count of bases not matched to a gene: 4. CDR3 loop: CASSQGLAGAETQYF. The CDR3 nucleotides are TGCGCCAGCAGCCAAGGACTAGCGGGGGCAGAGACCCAGTACTTC.

This clone was seen only a few times. V and J are TRBV6-5 and TRBJ1-4; the match to TRBD1 covers 7 bases. This CDR3 is built from 15 residues. The germline gives CDR1 MNHEY, CDR2 SVGAGI. V trimming: 6 bases; J trimming: 4 bases; junction bases outside the gene matches: 8. The CDR3: CASSPQTGNNEKLFF. DNA for the CDR3: TGTGCCAGCAGCCCACAGACAGGGAATAATGAAAAACTGTTTTTT.

The chain couples TRBV15 to TRBJ2-1; D gene uncertain. CDR3 length: 13 amino acids. Deletions cut 1 base from V and 8 bases from J, with 9 bases between. CDR1 and CDR2 (germline): LNHNV, YYDKDF (reference sequence). As DNA, the CDR3 is TGTGCCACCAGCAGAGCCCTGTTGTATGAGCAGTTCTTC. The encoded protein is CATSRALLYEQFF.

The chain combines TRBV3-1 (or the pseudogene TRBV3-2) with TRBJ1-6; 8 nucleotides align to TRBD1. Germline CDR1 is LGHDT and CDR2 is YNNKEL (reference sequence). V shed 3 bases, J shed 7 bases, and the junction held 2 bases outside the gene matches. The CDR3 runs to 14 residues. The CDR3 is CASSQGDRNSPLHF. In DNA, the CDR3 is TGTGCCAGCAGCCAGGGGGACAGGAATTCACCCCTCCACTTT.

This sequence joins TRBV27 and TRBJ1-1; D is unclear. Trimming cost V 4 bases and J 0 bases, with 15 bases left between them. The CDR3 is 16 residues long. The V gene's germline CDR1 is MNHEY and CDR2 SMNVEV (reference sequence). The CDR3: CASSSSLRAMNTEAFF. CDR3 bases: TGTGCCAGCAGTTCCAGCCTGCGGGCCATGAACACTGAAGCTTTCTTT.

The chain recombines TRBV4-2 with TRBJ2-1; D is ambiguous. Looked up from germline, CDR1 is LGHNA and CDR2 is YNFKEQ. This CDR3 region has 15 residues. V lost 1 base, J lost 0 bases, and 7 bases lay in between. In DNA, the CDR3 is TGTGCCAGCAGCCAAGTCTACGTCTCCTACAATGAGCAGTTCTTC. It is translated as CASSQVYVSYNEQFF.

The J gene is TRBJ2-3, the V gene TRBV24-1; perhaps TRBD1 as D (5 bases). Germline-derived CDR1 and CDR2 are KGHDR and SFDVKD. Deletions cut 3 bases from V and 6 bases from J, with 9 bases between. This CDR3 is built from 13 residues. The CDR3 bases are TGTGCCACCAGTGATAGGGCAGGGGATACGCAGTATTTT. This translates into CATSDRAGDTQYF.

The CDR3 nucleotides read TGTGCCAGCTCACTACAGGAGAATTCACCCCTCCACTTT. Translation: CASSLQENSPLHF. The gene calls are TRBV18 and TRBJ1-6; D might be TRBD1 (5 bases). CDR3 size: 13 residues. The V gene lost 4 bases and the J gene lost 7 bases, with 8 bases spanning the gap. Germline V gene data show CDR1 as KGHSH and CDR2 as LQKENI.

The chain recombines TRBV7-9 with TRBJ2-2; 10 nucleotides align to TRBD1. V dropped 5 bases and J dropped 7; count of bases not matched to a gene: 4. This CDR3 is built from 14 residues. Germline lookup yields CDR1 SEHNR and CDR2 FQNEAQ (reference sequence). The CDR3 region is CASSGDRGDGELFF. CDR3 coding DNA: TGTGCCAGCAGCGGGGACAGGGGCGACGGGGAGCTGTTTTTT.

The CDR3 loop reads CASSPGLRSYNEQFF. In nucleotides, the CDR3 is TGTGCCAGCAGCCCCGGACTCCGTTCCTACAATGAGCAGTTCTTC. The rearrangement uses TRBV28 and TRBJ2-1; tentative D call: TRBD2 (5 bases). The germline gives CDR1 MDHEN, CDR2 SYDVKM. The V gene lost 6 bases and the J gene lost 1 base, with 13 bases spanning the gap. The CDR3 has 15 amino acids.

The chain has TRBV2 and TRBJ1-2; 9 nucleotides agree with TRBD1. This CDR3 is 15 amino acids long. The germline gives CDR1 SNHLY, CDR2 FYNNEI. The junction had 4 bases not matched to a gene; V was cut back by 1 base and J by 4 bases. The CDR3 coding sequence is TGTGCCAGCAGTGAAGGAGGGACAGGGCGCTATGGCTACACCTTC. Its translation is CASSEGGTGRYGYTF.

This clone has only one observation. The rearrangement joins TRBV6-5 to TRBJ1-4; 7 bases agree with TRBD1. Germline CDR1 MNHEY, CDR2 SVGAGI. Trimming cost V 7 bases and J 4 bases; bases outside gene matches: 6. This CDR3 region has 14 residues. The CDR3 DNA is TGTGCCAGCAAGGGGAACAGGGGTAATGAAAAACTGTTTTTT. It codes for CASKGNRGNEKLFF.

The rearrangement uses TRBV12-3 or TRBV12-4 and TRBJ1-1, with D perhaps matching TRBD1 (6 bases). This CDR3 is built from 13 residues. Trimming removed 7 bases at V and 0 bases at J, with 9 bases between. CDR3 protein: CASTGQLNTEAFF. CDR3 sequence (DNA): TGTGCCAGCACCGGACAGTTGAACACTGAAGCTTTCTTT.

The chain links TRBV4-1 to TRBJ1-1; perhaps TRBD1 as D (5 bases). Per germline, CDR1 MGHRA and CDR2 YSYEKL. V shed 0 bases and J shed 5 bases, with 13 bases lying between them. The CDR3 covers 15 residues. CDR3 DNA: TGCGCCAGCAGCCAAGATCCAGGGACGGGAACTGAAGCTTTCTTT. This encodes CASSQDPGTGTEAFF.

This sequence joins TRBV2 and TRBJ1-5, with 11 bases identical to TRBD1. The CDR3 runs 18 residues. V was pared by 2 bases and J by 0 bases, with 6 bases of the junction left unmatched. Germline values: CDR1 SNHLY, CDR2 FYNNEI. The CDR3 nucleotides read TGTGCCAGCAGTGAAAGGACAGGGGGCCTCTATAGCAATCAGCCCCAGCATTTT. It yields the protein CASSERTGGLYSNQPQHF.

The rearrangement joins TRBV6-4 to TRBJ2-3; tentatively, D is TRBD1 (5 bases). The V end was cut by 3 bases, the J end by 4 bases, with 8 bases between. CDR1 and CDR2 (germline): MRHNA, SNTAGT. CDR3 length: 13 residues. CDR3 residues: CASSDGASDTQYF. The DNA of the CDR3 is TGTGCCAGCAGTGATGGGGCTTCAGATACGCAGTATTTT.

This clone was detected only a few times. This chain links TRBV11-2 with TRBJ1-5; D uncertain. The ends were cut back, 4 bases at V and 5 bases at J, with 9 bases in the middle. The CDR3 covers 13 residues. Germline lookup yields CDR1 SGHAT and CDR2 FQNNGV. The CDR3 DNA is TGTGCCAGCAGCTCCGGGTCATATCAGCCCCAGCATTTT. Amino acids: CASSSGSYQPQHF.

The V and J genes are TRBV6-4 and TRBJ2-3; no clear D gene. The CDR3 covers 17 residues. Trimming cost V 0 bases and J 2 bases, with 15 bases left between them. The germline gives CDR1 MRHNA, CDR2 SNTAGT. The CDR3 loop reads CASSDSTFAVFTDTQYF. CDR3 sequence (DNA): TGTGCCAGCAGTGACTCGACTTTTGCGGTCTTCACAGATACGCAGTATTTT.

V is TRBV19 and J is TRBJ1-6; D gene unclear. V was clipped by 5 bases and J by 8 bases, with 7 bases between them. Germline V gives CDR1 LNHDA, CDR2 SQIVND (reference sequence). The CDR3 has 12 amino acids. CDR3 in amino acids: CASSFGHSPLHF. The CDR3 nucleotides are TGTGCCAGTAGTTTCGGCCATTCACCCCTCCACTTT.

The table lists this clone with a count of one. This chain uses TRBV21-1 with TRBJ1-1; the table's TRBD1 call for D was not verified on the DNA. TRBV21-1 is designated a pseudogene. The CDR3 contains 15 residues. The CDR3 reads CASSKGAGGRTEAFF. The CDR3 DNA follows: TGTGCCAGCAGCAAAGGGGCAGGGGGCAGGACTGAAGCTTTCTTT.

The chain recombines TRBV27 with TRBJ1-2, with D tentatively TRBD1 (5 bases). V lost 5 bases and J lost 4, with 17 bases in between. This CDR3 comprises 15 residues. CDR1 is MNHEY, CDR2 SMNVEV, per germline (reference sequence). For the CDR3, the DNA is TGTGCCAGCAGTCCGGCCGGGACGGTGAGCTATGGCTACACCTTC. This translates into CASSPAGTVSYGYTF.

The genes are TRBV4-2 and TRBJ2-7, with 8 bases that match TRBD2. Germline V CDR1 and CDR2: LGHNA, YNFKEQ. V was clipped by 3 bases and J by 0 bases; unmatched bases: 4. The CDR3 spans 15 residues. The chain's CDR3 is CASSQTSESSYEQYF. CDR3 sequence (DNA): TGTGCCAGCAGCCAGACTAGCGAGAGCTCCTACGAGCAGTACTTC.

This clone was seen only a few times. The sample contains more than one DNA sequence encoding this CDR3. The chain couples TRBV18 to TRBJ1-1; D is perhaps TRBD1 (5 bases). This CDR3 comprises 13 residues. In germline, CDR1 is KGHSH, CDR2 LQKENI. Between the trimmed V and J ends, which lost 3 bases and 1 base, there was a span of 6 bases. The CDR3 spells CASSPGQNTEAFF. The CDR3 DNA reads as TGTGCCAGCTCACCCGGACAGAACACTGAAGCTTTCTTT.

The chain has TRBV30 and TRBJ2-5, with TRBD1 identical over 9 bases. V lost 5 bases, J lost 5 bases, and 0 bases stayed unmatched. Per the germline V gene, CDR1 is GTSNPN and CDR2 is SVGIG (reference sequence). This CDR3 region has 11 residues. The CDR3 loop is CAWGQGETQYF. CDR3 nucleotide sequence: TGTGCCTGGGGACAGGGGGAGACCCAGTACTTC.